This T cell receptor beta chain was sequenced for a study of shared clonotypes between healthy human individuals. The germline gives CDR1 SQVTM, CDR2 ANQGSEA. V was clipped by 4 bases and J by 0 bases, with 16 bases between them. The CDR3 has 15 residues. Using immunoSEQ multiplex PCR, the repertoire was profiled, and TCRdb retains in-frame clones only, with some absent. The profile covers fewer than 2.5 million clones, with 90% to 95% appearing a single time and more than 0.35% taken by the ten largest. Every donor was a Caucasian adult from Nashville, Tennessee. Sequences were obtained from naive CD4+ T cells from PBMCs. Stated subset: CD45RA+ positively selected. The clonotype comes from a young man in good health. Some clones in this sample may be carry-over from other donors' samples. The chain employs TRBV29-1 and TRBJ2-7, with D possibly called TRBD1 or TRBD2 (5 bases each). The CDR3 bases are TGCAGCGTTGGCAACCGGGACCGTGTCTCCTACGAGCAGTACTTC. It is translated as CSVGNRDRVSYEQYF.